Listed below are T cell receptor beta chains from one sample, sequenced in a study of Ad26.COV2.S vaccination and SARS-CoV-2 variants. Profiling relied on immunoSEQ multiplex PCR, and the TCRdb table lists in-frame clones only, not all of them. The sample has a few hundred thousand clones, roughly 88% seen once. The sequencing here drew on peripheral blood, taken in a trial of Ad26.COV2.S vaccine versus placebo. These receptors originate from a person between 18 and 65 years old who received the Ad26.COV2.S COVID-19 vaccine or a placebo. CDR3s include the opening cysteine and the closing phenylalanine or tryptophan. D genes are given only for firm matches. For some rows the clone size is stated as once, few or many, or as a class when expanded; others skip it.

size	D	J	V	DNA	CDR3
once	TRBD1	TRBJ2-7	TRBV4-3	TGCGCCAGCAGCCAAGAACAGGGGTACGAGCAGTACTTC	CASSQEQGYEQYF
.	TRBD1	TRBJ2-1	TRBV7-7	TGTGCCAGCAGCTTACAGGGGGCTTCCTACAATGAGCAGTTCTTC	CASSLQGASYNEQFF
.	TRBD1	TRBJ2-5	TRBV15	TGTGCCACCAGCAGATCCTCGACAGGGGGCCAAGAGACCCAGTACTTC	CATSRSSTGGQETQYF
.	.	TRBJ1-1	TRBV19	TGTGCCAGTAGTCCCGGGAGGAGGGGGGTTCGAGAAGCTTTCTTT	CASSPGRRGVREAFF
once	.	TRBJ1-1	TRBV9	TGTGCCAGCAGCGTAGATTTGGTAAGAATGGAAAACACTGAAGCTTTCTTT	CASSVDLVRMENTEAFF
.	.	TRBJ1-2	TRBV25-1	TGTGCCAGCAGTGACCTGGGCCTGGGGTATGGCTACACCTTC	CASSDLGLGYGYTF
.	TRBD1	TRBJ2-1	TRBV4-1	TGCGCCAGCAGCCGACGTCACACCCCGGGGGACAGGGTCGGCAATGAGCAGTTCTTC	CASSRRHTPGDRVGNEQFF
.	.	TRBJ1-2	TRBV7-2	TGTGCCAGCAGCGCTACCGGGAACTATGGCTACACCTTC	CASSATGNYGYTF
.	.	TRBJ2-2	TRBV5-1	TGCGCCAGCAGCCTGACGGGGACGAACACCGGGGAGCTGTTTTTT	CASSLTGTNTGELFF
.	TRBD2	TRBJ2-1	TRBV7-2	TGTGCCAGCAGCCCCCGACTAGCGGGGACTTACAATGAGCAGTTCTTC	CASSPRLAGTYNEQFF
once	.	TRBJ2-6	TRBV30	TGTGCCTGGAGCTTCCGGTCCGGCGGGGCCAACGTCCTGACTTTC	CAWSFRSGGANVLTF
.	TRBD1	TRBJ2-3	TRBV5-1	TGCGCCAGCAGCTTACAGGGGGATAGAAGCACAGATACGCAGTATTTT	CASSLQGDRSTDTQYF
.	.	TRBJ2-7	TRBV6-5	TGTGCTTCGACGGCAGCCTACGAGCAGTACTTC	CASTAAYEQYF
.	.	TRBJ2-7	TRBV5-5	TGTGCCAGCAGCTTGCGAATAGCGGATCCCTACGAGCAGTACTTC	CASSLRIADPYEQYF
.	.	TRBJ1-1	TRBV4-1	TGCGCCAGCAGCGGGGGAGCGGAAGCTTTCTTT	CASSGGAEAFF
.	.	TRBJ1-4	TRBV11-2	TGTGCCAGCAGCTTAGGCGGGTCTACTAATGAAAAACTGTTTTTT	CASSLGGSTNEKLFF
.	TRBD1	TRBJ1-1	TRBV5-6	TGTGCCAGCAGCTTGGGAGGGGGCTCCTCCCTGAACACTGAAGCTTTCTTT	CASSLGGGSSLNTEAFF
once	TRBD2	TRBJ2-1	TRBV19	TGTGCCAGTAGTATTGGCCCCGGGACTAGCCAGTTCTTC	CASSIGPGTSQFF
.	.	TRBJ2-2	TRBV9	TGTGCCAGCAGCGTTAACCGACTCTCACGGGGGTCCGGGGAGCTGTTTTTT	CASSVNRLSRGSGELFF
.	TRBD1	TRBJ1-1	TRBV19	TGTGCCAGTACCAAACAGGGGGTGAACACTGAAGCTTTCTTT	CASTKQGVNTEAFF
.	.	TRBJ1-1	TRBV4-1	TGCGCCAGCAGCCAACAACAGACAGGAATGGGGAACACTGAAGCTTTCTTT	CASSQQQTGMGNTEAFF
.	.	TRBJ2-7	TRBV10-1	TGCGCCAGCAGTGAAGGGTTAACCTACGAGCAGTACTTC	CASSEGLTYEQYF
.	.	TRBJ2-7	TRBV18	TGTGCCAGCTCACGCGAATCAGGGGAGGGCTACGAGCAGTACTTC	CASSRESGEGYEQYF
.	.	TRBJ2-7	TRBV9	TGTGCCAGCAGCGTCCTCCCGAACTACGAGCAGTACTTC	CASSVLPNYEQYF
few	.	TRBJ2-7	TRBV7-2	TGTGCCAGCAGCTTAGCCCCCAATGGGGTCAACCGCGAGCAGTACTTC	CASSLAPNGVNREQYF
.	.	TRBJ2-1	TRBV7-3	TGTGCCAGCAGAGTCGATCCCTCCTACAATGAGCAGTTCTTC	CASRVDPSYNEQFF
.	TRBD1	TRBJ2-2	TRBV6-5	TGTGCCAGCAGTTACTCGACAGGGGCGTACACCGGGGAGCTGTTTTTT	CASSYSTGAYTGELFF
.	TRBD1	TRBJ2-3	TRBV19	TGTGCCAGTAGCAGACAGGGAGGCACAGATACGCAGTATTTT	CASSRQGGTDTQYF
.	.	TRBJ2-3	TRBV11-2	TGTGCCAGCAGCTCCCAAGGGCAGGGTCTCAATACGCAGTATTTT	CASSSQGQGLNTQYF
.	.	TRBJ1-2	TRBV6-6	TGTGCCAGCAGCTCCCTGGGGGTAAAGGCTAACTATGGCTACACCTTC	CASSSLGVKANYGYTF
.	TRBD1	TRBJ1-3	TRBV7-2	TGTGCCAGCAGCTTAGTGGGACAGGGGGCTGGAAACACCATATATTTT	CASSLVGQGAGNTIYF
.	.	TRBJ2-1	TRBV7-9	TGTGCCAGCAGCTCCCCGGACGCTATGCAGTTCTTC	CASSSPDAMQFF
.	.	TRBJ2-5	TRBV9	TGTGCCAGCAGCGTAGAAGGCTACCCCGGAGAGACCCAGTACTTC	CASSVEGYPGETQYF
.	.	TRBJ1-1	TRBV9	TGTGCCAGCAGCGTCGACGGGGCTTGGGACACTGAAGCTTTCTTT	CASSVDGAWDTEAFF
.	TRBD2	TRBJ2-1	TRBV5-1	TGCGCCAGCAGCGCCCGCGGGGGTGACAATGAGCAGTTCTTC	CASSARGGDNEQFF
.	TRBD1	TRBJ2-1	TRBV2	TGTGCCAGCAGTGGGCAGGGGGTAAATGAGCAGTTCTTC	CASSGQGVNEQFF
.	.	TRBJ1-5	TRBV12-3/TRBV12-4	TGTGCCAGCAAGAGGGTTAATCAGCCCCAGCATTTT	CASKRVNQPQHF
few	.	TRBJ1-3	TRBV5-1	TGCGCCAGCAGCCGGACAGAGAGCTCTGGAAACACCATATATTTT	CASSRTESSGNTIYF
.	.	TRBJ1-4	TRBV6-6	TGTGCCAGCAGCCCAGCGGTTTTTCTCTCTAATGAAAAACTGTTTTTT	CASSPAVFLSNEKLFF
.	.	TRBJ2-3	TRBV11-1	TGTGCCAGCAGCCAAGGACCGTTAGATACGCAGTATTTT	CASSQGPLDTQYF
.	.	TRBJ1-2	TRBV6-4	TGTGCCAGCAGAAAGGAGCCCAATAGAAACTATGGCTACACCTTC	CASRKEPNRNYGYTF
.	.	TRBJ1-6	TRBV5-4	TGTGCCAGCAGCTTCAGGGAGGATTCACCCCTCCACTTT	CASSFREDSPLHF
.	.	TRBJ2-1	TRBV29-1	TGCAGCGTTGAAGGGACAGCCCAACCCTACAATGAGCAGTTCTTC	CSVEGTAQPYNEQFF
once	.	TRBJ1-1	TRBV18	TGTGCCAGCTCACCACCGGGGGGGACTGAAGCTTTCTTT	CASSPPGGTEAFF
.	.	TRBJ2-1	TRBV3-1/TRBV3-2	TGTGCCAGCAGCCACCGGGCGAGAGGGAATGAGCAGTTCTTC	CASSHRARGNEQFF
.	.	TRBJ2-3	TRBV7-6	TGTGCCAGCAGCTTGGCCCCCGGGGGCACAGATACGCAGTATTTT	CASSLAPGGTDTQYF
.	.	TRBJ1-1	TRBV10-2	TGCGCCAGCAGTGGCCAGGGGTATCCTATGAACACTGAAGCTTTCTTT	CASSGQGYPMNTEAFF
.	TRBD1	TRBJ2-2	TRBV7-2	TGTGCCAGCAGCCCCCGCGGACAGGGCCTGACCGGGGAGCTGTTTTTT	CASSPRGQGLTGELFF
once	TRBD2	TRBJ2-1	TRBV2	TGTGCCAGCGGACCGGGACTAGCTTTTAAGGGGCAGTTCTTC	CASGPGLAFKGQFF
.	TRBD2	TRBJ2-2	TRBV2	TGTGCCAGCGCCGCCCTCGGGGGGACCGGGGAGCTGTTTTTT	CASAALGGTGELFF
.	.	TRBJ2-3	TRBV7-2	TGTGCCAGCAGCTCAATGGTGGGGACCACAGATACGCAGTATTTT	CASSSMVGTTDTQYF
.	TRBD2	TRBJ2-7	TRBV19	TGTGCCAGTAGTATTGGTAGCGGGGGGGCCAAGTCCTACGAGCAGTACTTC	CASSIGSGGAKSYEQYF